A single sample gave rise to the 6 T cell receptor beta chains below, sequenced in a study of vaccination and CD4 T cells after COVID-19 (dated by TCRdb to between 2021 and 2022). Their antigens remain unidentified. Receptors were amplified or captured by PCR. Sequencing took place on an Illumina iSeq 100. DNA from cultured CD4+ T cells underwent TCR sequencing with the Oncomine TCR Beta short-read assay at the Johns Hopkins FTIC core. The public reads were run again by TCRdb, first through fastp at Q25 and then through MiXCR, and only productive beta chains were kept. Each entry merges the rows of one CDR3 protein and shows their most common DNA and genes. The sample contains under 25,000 distinct CDR3 sequences, roughly 40% of them found a single time. More than 7.5% of the sample goes to the ten largest clones. The meaning of the sample's treatment or condition label: approximately nine-day PBMC culture with coronavirus spike peptide pools or control peptides (ViraFEST assay).

The sequences come from CD4+ T cells from blood, cultured in vitro, collected after SARS-CoV-2 vaccination. The receptor source for this set is a human donor who had recovered from COVID-19.

V usage is TRBV7-9 and J usage is TRBJ1-1, with D perhaps TRBD1 (6 bases). The V end was cut by 4 bases, the J end by 5 bases, with 23 bases between. The length of the CDR3 is 17 residues. Germline lookup yields CDR1 SEHNR and CDR2 FQNEAQ (reference sequence). CDR3 in DNA: TGTGCCAGCAGCTCGACTTGGAGACCGGGACAACAAACTGAAGCTTTCTTT. It translates to CASSSTWRPGQQTEAFF. Variable domain in full (rest from reference TRBV7-9 and TRBJ1-1): DTGVSQNPRHKITKRGQNVTFRCDPISEHNRLYWYRQTLGQGPEFLTYFQNEAQLEKSRLLSDRFSAERPKGSFSTLEIQRTEQGDSAMYLCASSSTWRPGQQTEAFFGQGTRLTVV.

This clonotype was seen only a few times. A junction end diverges from the germline sequence, so it may reflect a read error. This sequence joins TRBV7-2 and TRBJ1-1; no reliable D call. This CDR3 is built from 13 residues. Looked up from germline, CDR1 is SGHTA and CDR2 is FQGNSA. CDR3 DNA: TGTGCTAGCAGCTTAGACCGGAACACTGAAGCTTTCTTT. Translation: CASSLDRNTEAFF. The full variable domain, rest sourced from reference TRBV7-2 and TRBJ1-1, is GAGVSQSPSNKVTEKGKDVELRCDPISGHTALYWYRQSLGQGLEFLIYFQGNSAPDKSGLPSDRFSAERTGGSVSTLTIQRTQQEDSAVYLCASSLDRNTEAFFGQGTRLTVV.

The chain has TRBV5-4 and TRBJ2-7; 8 bases are a match to TRBD2. V gave up 5 bases and J gave up 2 bases; unmatched junction bases: 12. There are 16 residues in the CDR3. The germline V gene encodes CDR1 SGHNT and CDR2 YYREEE (reference sequence). The CDR3 reads CASSREGRGLTYEQYF. The CDR3 DNA is TGTGCCAGCAGTCGGGAGGGCAGGGGACTAACCTACGAGCAGTACTTC.

There are a few counts of this clonotype. The V call is TRBV6-5, the J call TRBJ1-6; D gene unclear. The CDR3 runs 15 residues. Germline V gene data show CDR1 as MNHEY and CDR2 as SVGAGI. V lost 2 bases and J 5 bases, leaving 10 bases between the germline ends. CDR3 sequence: CASSYEVLNNSPLHF. The CDR3 nucleotides read TGTGCCAGCAGTTACGAAGTCCTCAATAATTCACCCCTCCACTTT.

The V call is TRBV27, the J call TRBJ1-1, with D unresolved. Trimming took off 0 bases at V and 4 bases at J, with 6 bases between the two ends. Per the germline V gene, CDR1 is MNHEY and CDR2 is SMNVEV (reference sequence). The CDR3 is 13 residues long. CDR3 in DNA: TGTGCCAGCAGTTTATCTTCCACCACTGAAGCTTTCTTT. It yields the protein CASSLSSTTEAFF.

The chain employs TRBV11-3 and TRBJ2-7; D not certain. CDR3 length equals 15 residues. Between the trimmed V and J ends, which lost 5 bases and 1 base, there was a span of 15 bases. The V gene's germline CDR1 is SGHNT and CDR2 YENEEA. DNA for the CDR3: TGTGCCAGCAGCCCCCAGCAGGCAGAATCCTACGAGCAGTACTTC. Translated, it gives CASSPQQAESYEQYF.